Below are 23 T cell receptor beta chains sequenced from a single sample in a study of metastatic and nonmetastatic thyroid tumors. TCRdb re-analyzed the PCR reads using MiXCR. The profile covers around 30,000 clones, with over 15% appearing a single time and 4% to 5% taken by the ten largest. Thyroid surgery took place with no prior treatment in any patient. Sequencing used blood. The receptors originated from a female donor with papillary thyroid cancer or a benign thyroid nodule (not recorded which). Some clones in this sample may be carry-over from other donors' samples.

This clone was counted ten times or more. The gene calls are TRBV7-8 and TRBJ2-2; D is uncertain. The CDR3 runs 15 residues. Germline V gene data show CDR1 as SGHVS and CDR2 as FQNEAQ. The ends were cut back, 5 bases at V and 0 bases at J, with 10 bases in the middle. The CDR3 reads CASSANPTNTGELFF. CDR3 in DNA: TGTGCCAGCAGCGCGAATCCTACGAACACCGGGGAGCTGTTTTTT. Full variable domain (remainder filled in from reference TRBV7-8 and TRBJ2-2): GAGVSQSPRYKVAKRGQDVALRCDPISGHVSLFWYQQALGQGPEFLTYFQNEAQLDKSGLPSDRFFAERPEGSVSTLKIQRTQQEDSAVYLCASSANPTNTGELFFGEGSRLTVL.

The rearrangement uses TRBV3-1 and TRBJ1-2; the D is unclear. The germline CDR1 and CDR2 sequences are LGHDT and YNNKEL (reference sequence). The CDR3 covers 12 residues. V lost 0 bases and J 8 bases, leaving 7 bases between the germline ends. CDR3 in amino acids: CASSQEMGGYTF. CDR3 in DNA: TGTGCCAGCAGCCAAGAAATGGGAGGCTACACCTTC.

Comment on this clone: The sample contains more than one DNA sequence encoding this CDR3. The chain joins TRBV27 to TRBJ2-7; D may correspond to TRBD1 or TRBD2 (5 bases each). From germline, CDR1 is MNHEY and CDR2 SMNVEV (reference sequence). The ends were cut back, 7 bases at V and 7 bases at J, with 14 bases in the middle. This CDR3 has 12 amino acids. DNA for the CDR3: TGTGCCAGCAAGAGGGGTCAATATGAGCAGTACTTC. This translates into CASKRGQYEQYF.

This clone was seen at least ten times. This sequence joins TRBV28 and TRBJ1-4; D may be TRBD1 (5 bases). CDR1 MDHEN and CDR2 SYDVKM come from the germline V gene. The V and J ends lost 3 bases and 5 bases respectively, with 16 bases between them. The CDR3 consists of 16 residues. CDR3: CASSLGSYEGNEKLFF. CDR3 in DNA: TGTGCCAGCAGTTTGGGGAGTTATGAGGGGAATGAAAAACTGTTTTTT. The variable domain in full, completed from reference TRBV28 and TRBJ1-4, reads DVKVTQSSRYLVKRTGEKVFLECVQDMDHENMFWYRQDPGLGLRLIYFSYDVKMKEKGDIPEGYSVSREKKERFSLILESASTNQTSMYLCASSLGSYEGNEKLFFGSGTQLSVL.

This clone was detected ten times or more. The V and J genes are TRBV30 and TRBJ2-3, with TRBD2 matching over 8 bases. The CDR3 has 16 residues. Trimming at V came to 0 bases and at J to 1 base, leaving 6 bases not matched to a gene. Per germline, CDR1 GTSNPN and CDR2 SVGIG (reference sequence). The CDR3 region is CAWSVQRTSRTDTQYF. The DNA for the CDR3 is TGTGCCTGGAGTGTACAGAGGACTAGCCGCACAGATACGCAGTATTTT.

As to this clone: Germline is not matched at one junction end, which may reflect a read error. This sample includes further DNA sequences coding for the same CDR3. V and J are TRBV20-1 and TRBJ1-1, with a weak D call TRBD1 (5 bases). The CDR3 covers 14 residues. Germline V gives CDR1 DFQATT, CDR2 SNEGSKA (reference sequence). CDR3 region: CSARDGRGATEAFF. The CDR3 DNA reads TGCAGTGCTAGAGATGGTAGGGGTGCGACTGAGGCTTTCTTC.

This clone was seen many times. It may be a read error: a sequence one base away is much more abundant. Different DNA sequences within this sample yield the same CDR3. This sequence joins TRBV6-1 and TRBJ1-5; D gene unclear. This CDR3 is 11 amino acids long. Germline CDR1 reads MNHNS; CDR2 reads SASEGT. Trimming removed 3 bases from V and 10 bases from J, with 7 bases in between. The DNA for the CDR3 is TGTGCCAGCAGTGAGGTTGGTCCCCAGCATTTT. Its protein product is CASSEVGPQHF.

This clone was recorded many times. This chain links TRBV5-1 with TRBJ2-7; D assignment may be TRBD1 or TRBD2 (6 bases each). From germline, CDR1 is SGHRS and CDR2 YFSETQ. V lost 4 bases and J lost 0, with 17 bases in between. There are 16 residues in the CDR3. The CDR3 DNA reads TGCGCCAGCAGCCCGGGGGCAGGGTTGAGCTCCTACGAGCAGTACTTC. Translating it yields CASSPGAGLSSYEQYF.

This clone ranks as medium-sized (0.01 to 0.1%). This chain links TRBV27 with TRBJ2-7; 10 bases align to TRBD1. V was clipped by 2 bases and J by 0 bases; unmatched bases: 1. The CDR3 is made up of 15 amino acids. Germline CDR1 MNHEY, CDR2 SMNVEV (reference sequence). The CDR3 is CASSLDRGHSYEQYF. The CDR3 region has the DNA TGTGCCAGCAGTTTAGACAGGGGGCACTCCTACGAGCAGTACTTC.

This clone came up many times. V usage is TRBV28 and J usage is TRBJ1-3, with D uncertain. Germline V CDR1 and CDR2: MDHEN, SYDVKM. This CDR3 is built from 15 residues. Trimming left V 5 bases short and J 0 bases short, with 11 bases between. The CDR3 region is CASSLRFGSGNTIYF. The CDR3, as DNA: TGTGCCAGCAGTCTCAGGTTTGGCTCTGGAAACACCATATATTTT.

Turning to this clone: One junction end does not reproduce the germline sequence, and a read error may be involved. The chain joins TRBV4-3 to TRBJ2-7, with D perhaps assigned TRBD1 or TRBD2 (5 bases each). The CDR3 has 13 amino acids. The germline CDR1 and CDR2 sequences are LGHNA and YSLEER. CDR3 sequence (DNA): TGCTCCAGCAGCCAAGGTCCCCGGGACGAGCAATACTTC. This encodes CSSSQGPRDEQYF.

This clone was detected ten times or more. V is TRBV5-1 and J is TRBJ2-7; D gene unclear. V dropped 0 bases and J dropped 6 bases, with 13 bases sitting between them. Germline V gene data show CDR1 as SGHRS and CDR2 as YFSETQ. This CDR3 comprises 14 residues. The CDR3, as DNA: TGCGCCAGCAGCTTGGGGGCGGAATCACGCGAGCAGTACTTC. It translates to CASSLGAESREQYF.

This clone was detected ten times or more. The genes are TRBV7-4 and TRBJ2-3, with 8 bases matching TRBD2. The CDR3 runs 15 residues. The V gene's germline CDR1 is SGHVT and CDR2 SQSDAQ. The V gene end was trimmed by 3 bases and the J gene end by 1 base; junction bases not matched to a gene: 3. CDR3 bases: TGTGCCAGCAGCTTCAGCGGGAGCCGCACAGATACGCAGTATTTT. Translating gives CASSFSGSRTDTQYF.

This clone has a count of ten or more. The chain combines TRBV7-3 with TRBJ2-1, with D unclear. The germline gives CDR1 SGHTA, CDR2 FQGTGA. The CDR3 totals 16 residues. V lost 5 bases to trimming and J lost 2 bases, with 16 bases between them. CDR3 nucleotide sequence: TGTGCCAGCAGCCCAAATCGCCTTAGCCCCTACAATGAGCAGTTCTTC. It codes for CASSPNRLSPYNEQFF.

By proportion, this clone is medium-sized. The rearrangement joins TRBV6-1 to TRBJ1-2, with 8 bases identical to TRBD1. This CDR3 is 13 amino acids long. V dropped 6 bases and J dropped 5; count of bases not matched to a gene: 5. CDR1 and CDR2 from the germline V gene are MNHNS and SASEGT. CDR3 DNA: TGTGCCAGCAGGCGGACAGGGAGTTATGGCTACACCTTC. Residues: CASRRTGSYGYTF.

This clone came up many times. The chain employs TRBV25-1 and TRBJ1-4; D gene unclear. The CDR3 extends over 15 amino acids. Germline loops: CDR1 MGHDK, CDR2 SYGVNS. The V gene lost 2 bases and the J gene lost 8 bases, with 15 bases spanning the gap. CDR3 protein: CASSEGAPLNEKLFF. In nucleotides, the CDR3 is TGTGCCAGCAGTGAAGGAGCACCCCTAAACGAAAAACTGTTTTTT.

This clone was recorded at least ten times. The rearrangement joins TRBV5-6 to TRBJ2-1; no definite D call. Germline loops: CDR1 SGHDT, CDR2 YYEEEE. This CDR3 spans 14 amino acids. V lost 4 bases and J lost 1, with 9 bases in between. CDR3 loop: CASSRRTSYNEQFF. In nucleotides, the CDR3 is TGTGCCAGCAGCCGCCGGACGTCCTACAATGAGCAGTTCTTC. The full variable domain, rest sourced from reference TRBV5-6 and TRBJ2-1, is DAGVTQSPTHLIKTRGQQVTLRCSPKSGHDTVSWYQQALGQGPQFIFQYYEEEERQRGNFPDRFSGHQFPNYSSELNVNALLLGDSALYLCASSRRTSYNEQFFGPGTRLTVL.

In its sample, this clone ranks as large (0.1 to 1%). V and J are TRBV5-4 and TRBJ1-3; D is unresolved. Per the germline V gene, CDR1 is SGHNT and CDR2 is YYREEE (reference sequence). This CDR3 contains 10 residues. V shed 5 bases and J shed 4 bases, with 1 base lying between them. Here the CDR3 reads CASRGNTIYF. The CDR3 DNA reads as TGTGCCAGCAGAGGAAACACCATATATTTT.

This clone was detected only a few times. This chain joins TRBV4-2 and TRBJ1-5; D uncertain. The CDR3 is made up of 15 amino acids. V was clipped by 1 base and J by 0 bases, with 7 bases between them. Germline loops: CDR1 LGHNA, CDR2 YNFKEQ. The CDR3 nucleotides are TGTGCCAGCAGCCAAGGGACCTATAGCAATCAGCCCCAGCATTTT. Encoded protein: CASSQGTYSNQPQHF.

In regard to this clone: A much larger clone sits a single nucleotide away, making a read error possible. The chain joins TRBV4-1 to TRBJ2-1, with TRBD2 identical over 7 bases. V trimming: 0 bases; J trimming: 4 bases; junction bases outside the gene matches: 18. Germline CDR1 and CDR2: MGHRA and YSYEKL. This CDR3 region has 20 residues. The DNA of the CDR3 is TGCGCCAGCAGCCAAGATGGTGAAGGCGGCGGGAGAAGCATATACAATGAGCAGTTCTTC. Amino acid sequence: CASSQDGEGGGRSIYNEQFF.

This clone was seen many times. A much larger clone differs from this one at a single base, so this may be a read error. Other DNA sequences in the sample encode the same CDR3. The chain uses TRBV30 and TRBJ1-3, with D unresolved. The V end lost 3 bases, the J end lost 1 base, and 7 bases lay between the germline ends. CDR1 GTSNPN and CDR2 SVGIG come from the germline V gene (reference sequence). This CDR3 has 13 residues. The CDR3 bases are TGTGCCTGGAGCGTACGGTCTGGAAACACCATATATTTT. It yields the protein CAWSVRSGNTIYF.

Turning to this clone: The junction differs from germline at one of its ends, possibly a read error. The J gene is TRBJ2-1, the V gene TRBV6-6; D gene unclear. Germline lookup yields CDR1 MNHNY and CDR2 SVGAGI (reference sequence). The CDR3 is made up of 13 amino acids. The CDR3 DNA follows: TGTTCCAGCAGTTACCCGGGCCGTAATGAGCAGTTCTTC. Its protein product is CSSSYPGRNEQFF.

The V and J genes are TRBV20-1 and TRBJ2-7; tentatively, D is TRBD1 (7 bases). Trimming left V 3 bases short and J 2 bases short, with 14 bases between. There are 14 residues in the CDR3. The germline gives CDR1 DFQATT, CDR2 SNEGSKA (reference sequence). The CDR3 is CSARGGQLAYEQYF. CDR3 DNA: TGCAGTGCTAGGGGGGGACAGCTAGCCTACGAGCAGTACTTC.